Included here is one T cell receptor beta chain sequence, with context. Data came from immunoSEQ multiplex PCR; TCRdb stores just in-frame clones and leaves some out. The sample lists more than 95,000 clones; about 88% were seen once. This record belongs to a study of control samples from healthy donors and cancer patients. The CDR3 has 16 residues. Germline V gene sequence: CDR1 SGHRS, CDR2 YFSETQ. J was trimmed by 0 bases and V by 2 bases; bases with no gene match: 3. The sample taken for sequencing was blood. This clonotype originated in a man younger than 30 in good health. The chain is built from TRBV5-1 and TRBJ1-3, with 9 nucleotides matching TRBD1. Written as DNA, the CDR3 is TGCGCCAGCAGCTTTTCGGACAGGGGCTCTGGAAACACCATATATTTT. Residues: CASSFSDRGSGNTIYF. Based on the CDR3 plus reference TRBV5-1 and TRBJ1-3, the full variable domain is KAGVTQTPRYLIKTRGQQVTLSCSPISGHRSVSWYQQTPGQGLQFLFEYFSETQRNKGNFPGRFSGRQFSNSRSEMNVSTLELGDSALYLCASSFSDRGSGNTIYFGEGSWLTVV.